Following are 12 T cell receptor beta chains from one sample sequenced in a study of T cell repertoires in cytomegalovirus infection. TCRdb reprocessed the reads with MiXCR, giving one entry per CDR3 protein. The sample yields around 440,000 distinct CDR3 sequences, about 10% seen once. The sequencing input was PBMCs. The receptors shown here come from a human donor in good health (CMV status not recorded). Some clones in this sample may be carry-over from other donors' samples.

The table lists this clonotype with many counts. The chain has TRBV5-4 and TRBJ1-5, with D perhaps TRBD1 (6 bases). The V gene lost 0 bases and the J gene lost 2 bases, with 12 bases spanning the gap. The germline gives CDR1 SGHNT, CDR2 YYREEE (reference sequence). This CDR3 is built from 16 residues. DNA for the CDR3: TGTGCCAGCAGCTTGGGAGGGGGGATTGGCAATCAGCCCCAGCATTTT. This encodes CASSLGGGIGNQPQHF.

Ten or more counts support this clonotype. At one end the junction does not follow the germline gene, possibly because of a read error. J is TRBJ1-3 and V is TRBV29-1; 8 bases are shared with TRBD1. The CDR3 totals 15 residues. The germline V gene encodes CDR1 SQVTM and CDR2 ANQGSEA. This CDR3 reads CSVRGTQGAGDTIYF. Written as DNA, the CDR3 is TGCAGCGTTCGAGGAACGCAGGGGGCTGGAGACACCATATATTTT. Complete variable domain (other parts from reference TRBV29-1 and TRBJ1-3): SAVISQKPSRDICQRGTSLTIQCQVDSQVTMMFWYRQQPGQSLTLIATANQGSEATYESGFVIDKFPISRPNLTFSTLTVSNMSPEDSSIYLCSVRGTQGAGDTIYFGEGSWLTVV.

The table lists this clonotype with a few counts. CDR3: CSATGTESSYEQYF. The CDR3 DNA sequence: TGCAGTGCTACCGGGACTGAGAGCTCCTACGAGCAGTACTTC. The chain recombines TRBV20-1 with TRBJ2-7; a weak D match, TRBD2 (6 bases). Germline V lookup: CDR1 DFQATT, CDR2 SNEGSKA (reference sequence). The V end lost 4 bases, the J end lost 0 bases, and 13 bases lay between the germline ends. The CDR3 is 14 residues long.

This clonotype was observed a few times. The rearrangement uses TRBV3-1 and TRBJ2-1; 8 nucleotides line up with TRBD2. Germline V lookup: CDR1 LGHDT, CDR2 YNNKEL (reference sequence). This CDR3 contains 17 residues. J gave up 2 bases and V 2 bases, and 8 bases lay outside the gene matches. The CDR3 DNA follows: TGTGCCAGCAGCCAATTACCAGCGGGAGCGCCCTACAATGAGCAGTTCTTC. This translates into CASSQLPAGAPYNEQFF.

This chain joins TRBV6-1 and TRBJ1-2, with D unresolved. Germline CDR1 is MNHNS and CDR2 is SASEGT. Trimming left V 11 bases short and J 0 bases short, with 16 bases between. The CDR3 loop spans 14 amino acids. The CDR3 coding sequence is TGTGCCGGTCACAGTGCGGGATCTAACTATGGCTACACCTTC. Translating it yields CAGHSAGSNYGYTF.

This chain joins TRBV20-1 and TRBJ2-1, with 9 bases aligning to TRBD2. This CDR3 spans 17 amino acids. V trimming: 0 bases; J trimming: 2 bases; junction bases outside the gene matches: 8. CDR1 is DFQATT, CDR2 SNEGSKA, per germline (reference sequence). The CDR3 region is CSARDHLSGSAYNEQFF. The CDR3 DNA follows: TGCAGTGCTAGAGATCACCTTAGCGGGAGCGCCTACAATGAGCAGTTCTTC.

The chain joins TRBV20-1 to TRBJ2-1; 10 nucleotides agree with TRBD2. The CDR3 spans 16 residues. J gave up 9 bases and V 1 base, and 12 bases lay outside the gene matches. Germline CDR1 DFQATT, CDR2 SNEGSKA (reference sequence). The CDR3 protein is CSARGGRSSGGGEQFF. CDR3 coding DNA: TGCAGTGCTAGAGGGGGGCGTTCTAGCGGGGGAGGTGAGCAGTTCTTC.

This clonotype was observed many times. This rearrangement joins TRBV10-2 to TRBJ1-1, with a weak D call TRBD1 (5 bases). Trimming removed 9 bases from V and 1 base from J, with 15 bases in between. This CDR3 is built from 14 residues. CDR1 and CDR2 (germline): WSHSY, SAAADI. The CDR3 loop is CASRPGTGNTEAFF. The CDR3 DNA is TGCGCCAGTCGCCCGGGGACTGGGAACACTGAAGCTTTCTTT.

The chain recombines TRBV6-2 or TRBV6-3 with TRBJ1-5; TRBD1 might be the D (5 bases). Trimming cost V 5 bases and J 3 bases, with 17 bases left between them. The length of the CDR3 is 16 residues. Germline V gene lookup returns CDR1 MNHEY and CDR2 SVGEGT. The CDR3 region is CASSPRDGGANQPQHF. The CDR3 DNA reads TGTGCCAGCAGTCCCCGGGACGGAGGGGCCAATCAGCCCCAGCATTTT.

At least ten counts were recorded for this clonotype. The chain employs TRBV6-1 and TRBJ2-3; perhaps TRBD2 as D (5 bases). The V end was cut by 5 bases, the J end by 3 bases, with 27 bases between. Germline CDR1 reads MNHNS; CDR2 reads SASEGT. The CDR3 spans 19 residues. The CDR3 protein is CASSYPRPSIGKSTDTQYF. CDR3 nucleotide sequence: TGTGCCAGCAGTTATCCTCGCCCCAGCATCGGGAAGAGTACAGATACGCAGTATTTT.

This clonotype was detected ten times or more. The chain recombines TRBV5-5 with TRBJ1-5, with a tentative D call TRBD1 (5 bases). Between the trimmed V and J ends, which lost 4 bases and 3 bases, there was a span of 14 bases. Germline-derived CDR1 and CDR2 are SGHKS and YYEKEE (reference sequence). CDR3 length: 15 amino acids. In nucleotides, the CDR3 is TGTGCCAGCAGCCCAGGGACGGAATTCAATCAGCCCCAGCATTTT. Translated: CASSPGTEFNQPQHF.

This clonotype was counted a few times. The chain joins TRBV6-1 to TRBJ2-3; D is perhaps TRBD1 (6 bases). The CDR3 runs 17 residues. Trimming took 8 bases from V and 5 from J, leaving 26 bases between them. Per germline, CDR1 MNHNS and CDR2 SASEGT. CDR3 loop: CASPGIRSRGAQDTQYF. CDR3 nucleotide sequence: TGTGCCAGCCCTGGGATCCGGAGCAGGGGCGCGCAAGATACGCAGTATTTT.